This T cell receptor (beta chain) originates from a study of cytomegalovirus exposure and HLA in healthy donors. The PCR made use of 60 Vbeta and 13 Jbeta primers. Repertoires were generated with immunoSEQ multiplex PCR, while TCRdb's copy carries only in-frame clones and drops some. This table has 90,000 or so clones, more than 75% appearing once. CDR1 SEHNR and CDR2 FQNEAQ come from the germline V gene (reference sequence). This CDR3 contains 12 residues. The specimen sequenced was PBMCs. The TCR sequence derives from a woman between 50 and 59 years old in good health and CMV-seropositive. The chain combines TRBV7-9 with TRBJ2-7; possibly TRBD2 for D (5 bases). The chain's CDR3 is CSSSLDEGEQYV. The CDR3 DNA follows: TGTTCCAGCAGCTTGGACGAGGGCGAGCAGTACGTC.